The 9 T cell receptor beta chains in this list originate from one sample, sequenced in a study of CD8 T cells in Susac syndrome. RNA totalling about 0.5 to 1 ug underwent reverse transcription with random hexamers. TCRdb redid the calling of the immunoSEQ multiplex PCR reads with MiXCR, one entry per CDR3 protein. The sample consists of nearly 200,000 distinct CDR3 sequences, nearly 95% of them appearing once. The sequenced sample was CD4+ T cells from PBMCs. The receptors were sampled from a human donor with multiple sclerosis.

The V call is TRBV10-3, the J call TRBJ2-7; D assignment may be TRBD1 or TRBD2 (5 bases each). With 3 bases removed from V and 2 bases from J, the gap between germline ends came to 17 bases. This CDR3 comprises 16 residues. Germline CDR1 is ENHRY and CDR2 is SYGVKD. CDR3 coding DNA: TGTGCCATCAGTGATCCGGGGCCGGGTCGTGCCTACGAGCAGTACTTC. Residues: CAISDPGPGRAYEQYF.

The gene calls are TRBV3-1 and TRBJ2-4, with TRBD1 matching 9 bases. CDR3 length: 15 amino acids. V lost 1 base and J lost 8; bases outside the gene matches: 6. CDR1 is LGHDT and CDR2 is YNNKEL in the germline V gene (reference sequence). The CDR3 loop reads CASSQVPGQGDIQYF. In DNA form, the CDR3 reads TGTGCCAGCAGCCAAGTCCCGGGACAGGGTGACATTCAGTACTTC.

This rearrangement joins TRBV18 to TRBJ1-5; no reliable D call. Trimming shortened V by 1 base and J by 0 bases, and 7 bases separated the two germline ends. CDR1 and CDR2 from the germline V gene are KGHSH and LQKENI. There are 15 residues in the CDR3. CDR3: CASSPQANSNQPQHF. The CDR3 coding sequence is TGTGCCAGCTCACCACAGGCCAATAGCAATCAGCCCCAGCATTTT.

CDR3: CSGRTGISTDTQYF. The CDR3 region has the DNA TGCAGCGGTAGGACCGGGATAAGCACAGATACGCAGTATTTT. The rearrangement joins TRBV29-1 to TRBJ2-3; the D gene is possibly TRBD2 (5 bases). The CDR3 consists of 14 residues. Looked up from germline, CDR1 is SQVTM and CDR2 is ANQGSEA. Trimming cost V 7 bases and J 0 bases, with 14 bases left between them.

The chain recombines TRBV24-1 with TRBJ1-5; TRBD1 agrees at 7 bases. Looked up from germline, CDR1 is KGHDR and CDR2 is SFDVKD. Trimming took 5 bases from V and 5 from J; bases not matched to a gene: 2. The CDR3 has 13 residues. Here the CDR3 DNA reads TGTGCCACCAGTGGAGGGGGCCATCAGCCCCAGCATTTT. It is translated as CATSGGGHQPQHF.

The rearrangement links TRBV25-1 to TRBJ1-2, with D possibly being TRBD1 (5 bases). The V end lost 3 bases, the J end lost 2 bases, and 7 bases lay between the germline ends. The CDR3 spans 13 residues. In germline, CDR1 is MGHDK, CDR2 SYGVNS. The CDR3 spells CASSEAGNYGYTF. The CDR3 DNA reads as TGTGCCAGCAGTGAGGCAGGGAACTATGGCTACACCTTC.

The chain carries TRBV14 and TRBJ2-1, with TRBD1 identical over 7 bases. The junction had 9 bases not matched to a gene; V was cut back by 3 bases and J by 7 bases. The CDR3 totals 15 residues. Germline V gene sequence: CDR1 SGHDN, CDR2 FVKESK. CDR3 sequence (DNA): TGTGCCAGCAGCCAGCGAGGGGGCCCTGGAAATGAGCAGTTCTTC. As protein: CASSQRGGPGNEQFF.

The chain carries TRBV6-6 and TRBJ1-3; D ambiguous. V lost 6 bases and J lost 4, with 10 bases in between. The CDR3 has 13 amino acids. From germline, CDR1 is MNHNY and CDR2 SVGAGI (reference sequence). CDR3 amino acids: CASRSVGGNTIYF. The DNA of the CDR3 is TGTGCCAGCAGGTCTGTGGGGGGAAACACCATATATTTT.

CDR3 DNA: TGTGCCAGCACCACAGGGGGGGGCACTGAAGCTTTCTTT. The encoded protein is CASTTGGGTEAFF. The gene calls are TRBV7-9 and TRBJ1-1; 8 nucleotides match TRBD1. After removal of 7 bases from V and 4 bases from J, the junction contained 5 bases not matched to a gene. In germline, CDR1 is SEHNR, CDR2 FQNEAQ (reference sequence). This CDR3 region has 13 residues.